This passage covers 13 T cell receptor beta chains from one sample sequenced in a study of blood T cell repertoires in COVID-19. The protocol was immunoSEQ multiplex PCR, while the TCRdb copy is restricted to in-frame clones and leaves out a portion. The data hold some 140,000 clones, with around 85% observed a single time. Sequencing was done on a sample of peripheral blood. These receptors were taken from a man in his sixties with COVID-19, enrolled during active disease.

The chain couples TRBV10-2 to TRBJ2-3, with 7 nucleotides matching TRBD2. Germline-derived CDR1 and CDR2 are WSHSY and SAAADI. The CDR3 loop spans 14 amino acids. J gave up 6 bases and V 10 bases, and 13 bases lay outside the gene matches. The CDR3 spells CATSSTGGADTQYF. CDR3 coding DNA: TGCGCCACTTCGTCGACGGGGGGAGCTGATACGCAGTATTTT.

The J gene is TRBJ2-3, the V gene TRBV4-1; 7 bases map to TRBD1. Trimming at V came to 6 bases and at J to 0 bases, leaving 15 bases not matched to a gene. Germline lookup yields CDR1 MGHRA and CDR2 YSYEKL. The CDR3 totals 18 residues. The CDR3 region is CASSPRQGGTTSTDTQYF. As DNA, the CDR3 is TGCGCCAGCAGTCCTAGACAGGGCGGCACGACTAGCACAGATACGCAGTATTTT.

The chain links TRBV11-2 to TRBJ2-5; tentative D call: TRBD1 (7 bases). V dropped 7 bases and J dropped 5 bases, with 20 bases sitting between them. The V gene's germline CDR1 is SGHAT and CDR2 FQNNGV. There are 15 residues in the CDR3. The CDR3 DNA follows: TGTGCCAGCACCCGACAGGGCGGGGTGGGGGAGACCCAGTACTTC. Translating gives CASTRQGGVGETQYF.

This chain uses TRBV7-9 with TRBJ1-4, with D unclear. Germline lookup yields CDR1 SEHNR and CDR2 FQNEAQ (reference sequence). The CDR3 length is 14 residues. The V end was cut by 1 base, the J end by 8 bases, with 11 bases between. The CDR3 sequence is CASSLGGLGEKLFF. DNA of the CDR3: TGTGCCAGCAGCTTAGGAGGGTTAGGCGAAAAACTGTTTTTT.

The chain combines TRBV7-2 with TRBJ2-3, with a possible D match to TRBD2 (6 bases). Germline V gives CDR1 SGHTA, CDR2 FQGNSA. CDR3 length: 14 residues. Trimming left V 5 bases short and J 4 bases short, with 13 bases between. The CDR3 region has the DNA TGTGCCAGCAGCCCCGGCCCTAGCGCAGATACGCAGTATTTT. Translated, it gives CASSPGPSADTQYF.

The chain recombines TRBV9 with TRBJ2-2; TRBD1 matches at 10 bases. Trimming took 3 bases from V and 4 from J; bases not matched to a gene: 6. The CDR3 spans 16 residues. CDR1 is SGDLS, CDR2 YYNGEE, per germline. The CDR3 reads CASSALGTGVTGELFF. The CDR3 DNA sequence: TGTGCCAGCAGCGCACTCGGGACAGGGGTCACCGGGGAGCTGTTTTTT.

This rearrangement joins TRBV19 to TRBJ2-2, with 11 bases aligning to TRBD2. The CDR3 is 17 amino acids. CDR1 and CDR2 from the germline V gene are LNHDA and SQIVND (reference sequence). Trimming took 1 base from V and 4 from J; bases not matched to a gene: 5. The CDR3 protein is CASSIVGLAESTGELFF. The CDR3 coding sequence is TGTGCCAGTAGTATAGTGGGACTAGCGGAGAGCACCGGGGAGCTGTTTTTT.

This sequence joins TRBV15 and TRBJ2-7; the D gene is possibly TRBD2 (6 bases). Germline CDR1 and CDR2: LNHNV and YYDKDF (reference sequence). The CDR3 extends over 18 amino acids. V was cut by 8 bases and J by 0 bases, with 26 bases left in between. DNA for the CDR3: TGTGCCACCGGTGAGACACCGGGACTCCCGACCGCCTCCTACGAGCAGTACTTC. Its translation: CATGETPGLPTASYEQYF.

This clone was detected only a few times. This chain connects TRBV7-9 to TRBJ2-5; TRBD2 might be the D (6 bases). V was trimmed by 4 bases and J by 3 bases, leaving 18 bases between them. The length of the CDR3 is 16 residues. CDR1 SEHNR and CDR2 FQNEAQ come from the germline V gene (reference sequence). Here the CDR3 DNA reads TGTGCCAGCAGCTCCGGCGTGGGGGGTCCAGAAGAGACCCAGTACTTC. Translating it yields CASSSGVGGPEETQYF.

This chain connects TRBV5-5 to TRBJ2-1; tentative D call: TRBD2 (7 bases). From germline, CDR1 is SGHKS and CDR2 YYEKEE (reference sequence). Between the trimmed V and J ends, which lost 1 base and 7 bases, there was a span of 18 bases. The CDR3 contains 16 residues. The CDR3 protein is CASSLRGGGSQNEQFF. The CDR3 coding sequence is TGTGCCAGCAGCTTGCGAGGCGGGGGCTCTCAAAATGAGCAGTTCTTC.

J is TRBJ1-1 and V is TRBV3-1 (or the pseudogene TRBV3-2); D not certain. V was clipped by 0 bases and J by 1 base, with 6 bases between them. Per the germline V gene, CDR1 is LGHDT and CDR2 is YNNKEL (reference sequence). This CDR3 comprises 14 residues. The CDR3 DNA is TGTGCCAGCAGCCAAGATAACAGGAACACTGAAGCTTTCTTT. As protein: CASSQDNRNTEAFF.

This clone was seen only a few times. The chain uses TRBV7-2 and TRBJ1-1, with D maybe TRBD1 (5 bases). Germline V gene lookup returns CDR1 SGHTA and CDR2 FQGNSA. The CDR3 runs 14 residues. V gave up 2 bases and J gave up 3 bases, with 10 bases separating them. Here the CDR3 DNA reads TGTGCCAGCAGCTTAAGGCCGGGGGACACTGAAGCTTTCTTT. Translated: CASSLRPGDTEAFF.

The rearrangement links TRBV11-2 to TRBJ2-5, with 14 bases identical to TRBD2. The CDR3 has 18 residues. The V gene's germline CDR1 is SGHAT and CDR2 FQNNGV. The J segment lost 4 bases and the V segment lost 1 base, leaving 8 bases of the junction unmatched. The CDR3 protein is CASSLGGLAGAVGETQYF. The CDR3 nucleotides read TGTGCCAGCAGCTTAGGGGGACTAGCGGGAGCGGTGGGAGAGACCCAGTACTTC.